This is a list of T cell receptor beta chains from one sample in a study of breast tumors, draining lymph nodes, adjacent tissues. TCRdb re-called the multiplex PCR reads through MiXCR, storing one row per CDR3 protein. The table records some 170,000 distinct CDR3 sequences, approximately 33% of them present only once. Sequenced material: axillary lymph node tissue. These receptors originate from a female donor with breast cancer. Some clones in this sample may be carry-over from other donors' samples. Both conserved end residues are part of each CDR3. D genes are given only for firm matches. Expanded clones get a size class; other rows say once, few or many, or leave the size out.

D	V	J	size	length	CDR3	DNA
-	TRBV7-9	TRBJ1-3	many	11	CASSLGDTIYF	TGTGCCAGCAGCTTAGGGGACACCATATATTTT
-	TRBV5-1	TRBJ1-2	many	14	CASSFIGEGYGYTF	TGCGCCAGCAGCTTTATTGGAGAAGGGTATGGCTACACCTTC
TRBD2	TRBV7-9	TRBJ2-3	many	16	CASSRGLAGITDTQYF	TGTGCCAGCAGCCGTGGACTAGCGGGGATAACAGATACGCAGTATTTT
-	TRBV29-1	TRBJ2-3	many	14	CSVPEGGLTDTQYF	TGCAGCGTACCCGAGGGGGGGCTCACAGATACGCAGTATTTT
-	TRBV6-1	TRBJ2-7	many	16	CASSEWGQGSLGEQYF	TGTGCCAGCAGTGAATGGGGTCAGGGAAGTTTAGGCGAGCAGTACTTC
-	TRBV9	TRBJ2-2	-	16	CASSVVAGRHTGELFF	TGTGCCAGCAGCGTAGTAGCAGGGAGGCACACCGGGGAGCTGTTTTTT
TRBD1	TRBV5-1	TRBJ2-6	-	13	CASSLVRDRVMTF	TGCGCCAGCAGCTTGGTCCGGGACAGGGTAATGACTTTC
-	TRBV30	TRBJ2-3	many	11	CAWRVSNTQYF	TGTGCCTGGAGGGTATCCAATACGCAGTATTTT
-	TRBV27	TRBJ2-7	many	14	CASSLASGSYEQYF	TGTGCCAGCAGTTTAGCGTCTGGATCCTACGAGCAGTACTTC
-	TRBV5-4	TRBJ1-1	few	13	CASSLEVNTEAFF	TGTGCCAGCAGCTTGGAGGTGAACACTGAAGCTTTCTTT
-	TRBV20-1	TRBJ2-1	-	15	CSAPPVGKSYNEQLF	TGCAGTGCTCCCCCAGTAGGAAAGTCCTACAATGAGCAGCTCTTC
-	TRBV3-1	TRBJ1-3	-	15	CASSRGGISGNTIYF	TGTGCCAGCAGCCGAGGCGGGATCTCTGGAAACACCATATATTTT
-	TRBV5-1	TRBJ2-2	many	14	CASSLGLFTGELFF	TGCGCCAGCAGCCTCGGTCTTTTCACCGGGGAGCTGTTTTTT
-	TRBV10-1	TRBJ2-3	-	15	CASSECADSTDTQYF	TGCGCCAGCAGTGAGTGCGCGGACAGCACAGATACGCAGTATTTT
TRBD1	TRBV19	TRBJ2-7	many	15	CASSSTGVRSYEQYF	TGTGCCAGTAGTTCAACAGGGGTGCGCTCCTACGAGCAGTACTTC
-	TRBV11-2	TRBJ2-5	many	15	CASSLANRRGETQYF	TGTGCCAGCAGCTTAGCGAATCGCAGGGGAGAGACCCAGTACTTC
-	TRBV6-6	TRBJ1-3	-	14	CVSSSKSSGNTIYF	TGTGTCAGCAGTTCCAAGAGCTCTGGAAACACCATATATTTT
-	TRBV5-5	TRBJ2-7	many	17	CASSLASRGVTSYEQYF	TGTGCCAGCAGCTTGGCGTCCAGGGGAGTAACCTCCTACGAGCAGTACTTC
-	TRBV10-3	TRBJ2-7	-	14	CAIREGIFTYEQYF	TGTGCCATACGCGAGGGGATCTTCACCTACGAGCAGTACTTC
-	TRBV24-1	TRBJ1-2	many	16	CATSDARDKDLYGYTF	TGTGCCACCAGTGATGCCCGGGACAAAGACCTCTATGGCTACACCTTC
TRBD1	TRBV19	TRBJ1-5	-	12	CASSMGTAYEHF	TGTGCCAGTAGTATGGGGACAGCCTACGAGCATTTT
-	TRBV24-1	TRBJ2-1	-	16	CASSDLRRTRSNEQFF	TGTGCCTCCAGTGATTTGAGGCGGACGCGGAGCAATGAGCAGTTCTTC
TRBD1	TRBV30	TRBJ1-2	many	12	CAWSGNPGQVTF	TGTGCCTGGAGTGGGAATCCGGGACAGGTCACCTTC
-	TRBV11-2	TRBJ2-5	-	21	CASSSGFCAGLGGRDQETQYF	TGTGCCAGCAGCTCGGGTTTTTGTGCGGGGCTCGGGGGCCGTGACCAAGAGACCCAGTACTTC
TRBD1	TRBV5-4	TRBJ2-1	-	15	CASSLQGAPYNEQFF	TGTGCCAGCAGCCTACAGGGGGCCCCCTACAATGAGCAGTTCTTC
-	TRBV5-5	TRBJ2-7	many	12	CASIQTRGEQYF	TGTGCCAGCATCCAGACGAGAGGCGAGCAGTACTTC
-	TRBV5-5	TRBJ1-4	-	14	CASSFRGLNEKLFF	TGTGCCAGCAGCTTCCGCGGGCTGAATGAAAAACTGTTTTTT
-	TRBV15	TRBJ2-5	-	14	CAASSQLGRETQYF	TGTGCCGCCAGCTCCCAACTGGGTCGGGAGACCCAGTACTTC
-	TRBV29-1	TRBJ1-1	-	14	CSVPRDPKLTEAFF	TGCAGCGTTCCCAGGGATCCTAAACTTACTGAAGCTTTCTTT
-	TRBV7-2	TRBJ2-7	many	14	CASSSGAAAYEQYF	TGTGCCAGCAGCTCGGGCGCGGCCGCCTACGAGCAGTACTTC
-	TRBV20-1	TRBJ2-5	-	11	CSARAQETQYF	TGCAGTGCTAGAGCCCAAGAGACCCAGTACTTC
-	TRBV3-1	TRBJ1-1	-	13	CASSLTEGTEAFF	TGTGCCAGCAGCCTGACAGAGGGCACTGAAGCTTTCTTT
TRBD2	TRBV7-9	TRBJ2-5	many	20	CASSLAGYRTSGGALETQYF	TGTGCCAGCAGCTTAGCGGGGTACCGGACTAGCGGGGGGGCCTTGGAGACCCAGTACTTC
-	TRBV19	TRBJ2-2	many	16	CASSINPGVGYGELFF	TGTGCCAGTAGTATTAACCCAGGGGTTGGTTACGGGGAGCTGTTTTTT
-	TRBV3-1	TRBJ2-3	many	15	CASSQGLLTTDTQYF	TGTGCCAGCAGCCAAGGACTGCTTACCACAGATACGCAGTATTTT
-	TRBV11-2	TRBJ2-7	many	13	CASSLELAYEQYF	TGTGCCAGCAGCTTAGAACTAGCCTACGAGCAGTACTTC